This T cell receptor (beta chain) was observed in a study of cytomegalovirus exposure and HLA in healthy donors. Study details: Early on, a data release was issued that held roughly 86 million unique TCRs from HLA-typed donors. Study-wide results and limits: Researchers catalogued approximately 170 TCR beta chains as cytomegalovirus-associated. Association of a missense DCLRE1C variant with TCR beta V- and J-gene trimming was reported in a later analysis. Among CMV-associated TCR beta chains, most appeared HLA-restricted in a later analysis.

PCR primers comprised 60 Vbeta and 13 Jbeta primers. The table came from immunoSEQ multiplex PCR; TCRdb's copy has only in-frame clones and leaves some out. The sample lists around 130,000 clones, around 66% occurring once. Germline V gene sequence: CDR1 SGHTA, CDR2 FQGTGA. V lost 2 bases to trimming and J lost 0 bases; unmatched junction nucleotides: 1. This CDR3 is built from 16 residues. A note on this clone: Its antigen is unknown.

Sequenced sample: PBMCs. V is TRBV7-3 and J is TRBJ1-3; TRBD1 agrees at 10 bases. The sequence was collected from a woman aged 60-75 years in good health and CMV-seronegative. The CDR3 DNA sequence: TGTGCCAGCAGCTTAGGGGACAGGGGCTCTGGAAACACCATATATTTT. This sequence encodes CASSLGDRGSGNTIYF.